This T cell receptor (beta chain) stems from a study of cytotoxic CD8 clonotypes in ibrutinib-treated CLL listed by TCRdb under 2021. Looking at the study overall: The cohort included around 15 treatment-naive and about a dozen relapsed/refractory patients; about 17 were IGHV unmutated. Responses were partial in 25 or so patients and complete in 2; after median about 5.5 years follow-up, roughly 14 stayed in remission and roughly twelve progressed. The response samples were drawn at a median of approximately twelve months into treatment, with a range of roughly 6 to 36 months. Samples averaged approximately 260,000 productive templates and 80,000 to 100,000 productive rearrangements. Longitudinal samples were obtainable from 26 of the 86 participants in the trial. Cryopreserved peripheral blood mononuclear cells were obtained before treatment, at response, and at either sustained remission or disease progression. Patients were still on ibrutinib when every remission and progressive disease sample was collected. The investigation overall reported the following: An increase in clonality was observed at ibrutinib response, with clonality remaining stable during sustained remission and falling back toward baseline at progression. Sustained-remission and progressing patients did not have matched sampling times, and lymph node repertoires were not examined. Baseline clonality was found to be higher than that of age-matched healthy donors and was strongly correlated with circulating CD8+ T-cell counts. Public clonotypes were found to be uncommon and were observed to contract or remain stable during treatment; the increase in clonality was shown to reflect expansion of private clonotypes at ibrutinib response.

Its CDR3 holds 12 amino acids, cysteine through phenylalanine. Only CDR3 DNA remains: 36 bases, in frame from the first base. Per the germline V gene, WSHSY is the CDR1 and SAAADI is the CDR2. A distance of 5 bases separates the germline ends of V and J, which lose 5 bases and 2 bases respectively. On a MiSeq, deep resolution sequencing aimed for a depth between 1 in 1 million and 1 in 200,000 T cells, with each clonotype covered around 10x on average. The immunoSEQ hsTCRB Kit was used to generate the TCR beta libraries. Per the authors' processing: Data were analyzed with ImmunoSEQ Data Assistant and ImmunoSEQ Analyzer, with V, D and J genes assigned per IMGT definitions. Clonality, which ranges from 0 to 1, was calculated as one minus the normalized Shannon entropy of productive rearrangement frequencies. Public clonotype analysis was restricted to overrepresented clonotypes comprising at least 0.05% of each patient's repertoire. Repertoires from some twelve age-matched healthy donors in immuneACCESS were used as clonality controls. Held by TCRdb, this immuneACCESS table contains in-frame sequences only and omits some clones. Under half of the omission traces to an unresolved V gene where checked; the cause of the rest is unknown. V and J calls and clone size are those listed in that table; D and trimming were worked out from the DNA. The sample table shows under 200,000 clones, and about four fifths are seen once. The ten largest clones take up about 4.6% of the sample.

The sample's time point, from its label and the paper: around 2 years on ibrutinib. For TCR beta library preparation, roughly 2 micrograms of genomic DNA were extracted from the cryopreserved PBMCs. Longitudinal blood samples from CLL patients on ibrutinib monotherapy were analyzed using high-throughput TCR beta sequencing. Patients were enrolled in a phase 2 open-label single-center ibrutinib monotherapy trial. Regarding this clone: The antigen it recognizes is unknown. No clone much larger than this one lies a single base away; base qualities are absent.

Rearrangement joined TRBV10-2 to TRBJ2-3; no D segment can be confidently identified. Sample: PBMCs, taken after 24 months of ibrutinib treatment. The TCR comes from a human donor with chronic lymphocytic leukemia. The CDR3 has the sequence CASSLTTDTQYF. DNA sequence: TGCGCCAGCAGTCTTACCACAGATACGCAGTATTTT.